This T cell receptor beta chain was profiled in a study of shared clonotypes between healthy human individuals. This clone has a single count. Its antigen is not known. Germline assignment: CDR1 MGHDK and CDR2 SYGVNS. Trimming removed 5 bases at V and 9 bases at J, with 23 bases between. This CDR3 has 16 amino acids. Method: immunoSEQ multiplex PCR; TCRdb's copy keeps in-frame clones and lacks some. Of over a million clones listed, around 97% were seen once; the top ten hold approximately 1.1%. Study-wide findings and caveats: Only blood underwent sampling, and tissue repertoires likely differ.

The V gene is TRBV25-1, the J gene TRBJ2-1; D is perhaps TRBD2 (6 bases). The sequenced sample consisted of naive CD4+ T cells sorted from blood. Subset reported: CD45RA+ positively selected. The sequence was obtained from a man aged 30-40 years in good health. The CDR3, as DNA: TGTGCCAGCAGTTTCGGGACGAGTGTCTTCGGGAGTGAGCAGTTCTTC. Translated, it gives CASSFGTSVFGSEQFF.